A selection of T cell receptor beta chains follows, all from one sample in a study of T cell repertoires in cytomegalovirus infection. Using its own MiXCR run on the reads, TCRdb lists one record per CDR3 protein. The sample carries about 85,000 distinct CDR3 sequences, about 45% recorded once. No cognate antigen is known for these TCRs. Specimen: CD8+ T cells from cultured PBMCs, collected from culture after CMV antigen stimulation. All receptors derive from a human donor in good health (CMV status not recorded). Some clones in this sample may be carry-over from other donors' samples. Both conserved end residues are part of each CDR3. The D gene is left open where the match is weak. Size tells how often a clone was seen (once, few, many) or the class of an expanded clone, and some rows leave it out.

- | - | TRBJ2-2 | TRBV27 | TGTGCCAGCAGTTTCTCCTCGACCGGGGAGCTGTTTTTT | CASSFSSTGELFF
- | TRBD2 | TRBJ2-2 | TRBV11-2 | TGTGCCAGCAGCGGAGGCCGGGGCCGGGAGGGCCGGTACACCGGGGAGCTGTTTTTT | CASSGGRGREGRYTGELFF
- | - | TRBJ2-6 | TRBV7-8 | TGTGCCAGCAGCCCATACCCACCCGACCTCTCTGGGGCCAACGTCCTGACTTTC | CASSPYPPDLSGANVLTF
- | - | TRBJ1-2 | TRBV27 | TGTGCCAGCAGTTTACGGGGGGCCTATGGCTACACCTTC | CASSLRGAYGYTF
once | - | TRBJ2-5 | TRBV7-2 | TGTGCCAGCAGCTTGGAGGTGTGGGACAACCGCCCAGAGACCCAGTACTTC | CASSLEVWDNRPETQYF
- | - | TRBJ2-3 | TRBV14 | TGTGCCAGCAGCCAAAATGACGGGTATACGCAGTATTTT | CASSQNDGYTQYF
few | TRBD1 | TRBJ1-6 | TRBV7-2 | TGTGCCAGCAGCCCAGGGGGAGCTAGGTCACCCCTCCACTTT | CASSPGGARSPLHF
- | - | TRBJ2-3 | TRBV7-6 | TGTGCCAGCAGCCGAGCCGCGGGACACAAAACGGATACGCAGTATTTT | CASSRAAGHKTDTQYF
once | TRBD1 | TRBJ2-7 | TRBV27 | TGTGCCAGCAGTTTCAGGGGGCAAAGCGAGCAGTACTTC | CASSFRGQSEQYF
- | - | TRBJ2-1 | TRBV5-4 | TGTGCCAGCAGCTTGGGCCAAAAGGATGAGCAGTTCTTC | CASSLGQKDEQFF
- | - | TRBJ2-1 | TRBV12-3/TRBV12-4 | TGTGCCAGCAAGCCAGGGGCTCAGCTCAATGAGCAGTTCTTC | CASKPGAQLNEQFF
- | - | TRBJ1-1 | TRBV6-8 | TGTGCCAGCAGTTGGGGGAGAAGGACTGAAGCTTTCTTT | CASSWGRRTEAFF
- | - | TRBJ2-1 | TRBV19 | TGTGCCAGTAGTATCTGGGGTCAGGAAAATGAGCAGTTCTTC | CASSIWGQENEQFF
- | - | TRBJ2-1 | TRBV15 | TGTGCCACCAGCAGCACAGGGTTCTACAATGAGCAGTTCTTC | CATSSTGFYNEQFF
- | - | TRBJ2-3 | TRBV4-1 | TGCGCCAGCAGCCAACAGGGAAGGAGGATGACAGATACGCAGTATTTT | CASSQQGRRMTDTQYF
- | TRBD2 | TRBJ2-7 | TRBV20-1 | TGCAGTGCTAGAGCGAGACTAGCGGCGATTTCCTACGAGCAGTACTTC | CSARARLAAISYEQYF
- | - | TRBJ1-5 | TRBV27 | TGTGCCAGCAGTTTAAGTACAGGGCATGACCAGCCCCAGCATTTT | CASSLSTGHDQPQHF
- | TRBD1 | TRBJ2-7 | TRBV5-1 | TGCGCCAGCAGCTTGGAGGGACAGGAGTCTTACTACGAGCAGTACTTC | CASSLEGQESYYEQYF
- | - | TRBJ2-7 | TRBV5-1 | TGCGCCAGCAGCTTGGTACAGGGATTCTACGAGCAGTACTTC | CASSLVQGFYEQYF
few | - | TRBJ1-1 | TRBV11-3 | TGTGCCAGCAGCTTATCTGGGATGAACACTGAAGCTTTCTTT | CASSLSGMNTEAFF
- | - | TRBJ1-3 | TRBV20-1 | TGCAGTGCTAGTGCCGACCGCTCTGGAAACACCATATATTTT | CSASADRSGNTIYF
few | TRBD1 | TRBJ1-3 | TRBV12-3/TRBV12-4 | TGTGCCAGCAGACAACAGGGGAACACCATATATTTT | CASRQQGNTIYF
- | - | TRBJ2-2 | TRBV5-4 | TGTGCCAGCAGCTTGGGGCCGGTGCTATTCCTGAACACCGGGGAGCTGTTTTTT | CASSLGPVLFLNTGELFF
many | - | TRBJ1-5 | TRBV7-8 | TGTGCCAGCAGCGCCCAGAATCAGCCCCAGCATTTT | CASSAQNQPQHF
- | TRBD2 | TRBJ2-5 | TRBV6-5 | TGTGCCAGCAACAGCGGGAGGGCACAAGAGACCCAGTACTTC | CASNSGRAQETQYF
- | - | TRBJ1-2 | TRBV12-3/TRBV12-4 | TGTGCCAGCAGCCCCTCCATGGGCAGGGAGTCACCCCAGCTTCATGGCTACACCTTC | CASSPSMGRESPQLHGYTF
few | - | TRBJ2-7 | TRBV7-9 | TGTGCCAGCAGCTTTAAGGGGCCTGCCTACGAGCAGTACTTC | CASSFKGPAYEQYF
once | - | TRBJ1-1 | TRBV5-6 | TGTGCCAGCAGCGTACTAGGTGAGGGGCTGAACACTGAAGCTTTCTTT | CASSVLGEGLNTEAFF
many | TRBD1 | TRBJ2-5 | TRBV7-8 | TGTGCCAGCAGCCCTAAGACAGGGCTCGGCCCCCAAGAGACCCAGTACTTC | CASSPKTGLGPQETQYF
- | - | TRBJ1-2 | TRBV29-1 | TGCAGCGTTGAAGACAGATCTACACAGGGTAGCTATGGCTACACCTTC | CSVEDRSTQGSYGYTF
many | - | TRBJ2-1 | TRBV7-9 | TGTGCCAGCAGCCTCGGTGATGAGCAGTTCTTC | CASSLGDEQFF
- | - | TRBJ1-2 | TRBV3-1 | TGTGCCAGCAGCCAAGATTCGGACTGGTATGGCTACACCTTC | CASSQDSDWYGYTF
- | - | TRBJ2-1 | TRBV29-1 | TGCAGCGCTCGCTTTGTGGGGTCGAACTACAATGAGCAGTTCTTC | CSARFVGSNYNEQFF
- | TRBD1 | TRBJ1-6 | TRBV7-8 | TGTGCCAGCAGCCCAGACAGGGGGATAAATTCACCCCTCCACTTT | CASSPDRGINSPLHF
- | TRBD1 | TRBJ2-2 | TRBV7-3 | TGTGCCAGCAGCTTACTTCCGGGACAGGCGGCCACCGGGGAGCTGTTTTTT | CASSLLPGQAATGELFF
- | - | TRBJ1-1 | TRBV28 | TGTGCCAGCAGCCCGGGACGGTCGAACACTGAAGCTTTCTTT | CASSPGRSNTEAFF
- | - | TRBJ2-3 | TRBV28 | TGTGCCAGCAGTTTATACGGCGGGCGCTGGGGCACAGATACGCAGTATTTT | CASSLYGGRWGTDTQYF
- | TRBD1 | TRBJ2-7 | TRBV6-2/TRBV6-3 | TGTGCCAGCAGTTACCAAACGACAGGGAGCTCCTACGAGCAGTACTTC | CASSYQTTGSSYEQYF
- | - | TRBJ1-1 | TRBV19 | TGTGCCAGTAGTAGTCGGGGACGGATGAACACTGAAGCTTTCTTT | CASSSRGRMNTEAFF
- | TRBD1 | TRBJ1-4 | TRBV28 | TGTGCCAGCACCCCTCGACAGGGGGCGTTTGGAAAACTGTTTTTT | CASTPRQGAFGKLFF
few | - | TRBJ2-1 | TRBV12-3/TRBV12-4 | TGTGCCAGCAGGGGGCCGGGAGATGAGCAGTTCTTC | CASRGPGDEQFF
- | - | TRBJ1-2 | TRBV7-9 | TGTGCCAGCACCGAGGGGGGGGCCGCTAACTATGGCTACACCTTC | CASTEGGAANYGYTF
few | - | TRBJ1-1 | TRBV27 | TGTGCCAGCAGTTCCGGGACGATTGAAGCTTTCTTT | CASSSGTIEAFF
- | - | TRBJ1-6 | TRBV14 | TGTGCCAGCAGCCAAGATTTTGGGGGGTATAATTCACCCCTCCACTTT | CASSQDFGGYNSPLHF
once | TRBD2 | TRBJ2-2 | TRBV11-2 | TGTGCCAGCAGATTACTAGCGGGAGGGCCCCGGGAGCTGTTTTTT | CASRLLAGGPRELFF
- | - | TRBJ1-1 | TRBV5-1 | TGCGCCAGCAGCTTGAGACAGCGTAACACTGAAGCTTTCTTT | CASSLRQRNTEAFF